Below, 20 T cell receptor beta chains from the same sample are listed, as sequenced in a study of shared clonotypes between healthy human individuals. The repertoire was sequenced with immunoSEQ multiplex PCR; TCRdb's copy has only in-frame clones and lacks some. In the table there are around 430,000 clones, roughly 80% of which are singletons. The sample consisted of PBMCs. All receptors derive from a woman in her thirties or forties in good health. Some clones in this sample may be carry-over from other donors' samples.

The J gene is TRBJ2-1, the V gene TRBV28, with 7 bases aligning to TRBD2. CDR1 MDHEN and CDR2 SYDVKM come from the germline V gene. The CDR3 loop spans 13 amino acids. V dropped 8 bases and J dropped 4; count of bases not matched to a gene: 5. The CDR3 nucleotides are TGTGCCAGCGGGGGGACTACTTACAATGAGCAGTTCTTC. Protein sequence: CASGGTTYNEQFF.

This chain connects TRBV5-4 to TRBJ2-3; D is ambiguous. Looked up from germline, CDR1 is SGHNT and CDR2 is YYREEE (reference sequence). This CDR3 comprises 16 residues. Trimming stripped 2 bases from V and 2 bases from J, with 15 bases between. The CDR3 reads CASSLSGPRDTDTQYF. CDR3 nucleotides: TGTGCCAGCAGCTTATCCGGACCAAGGGACACAGATACGCAGTATTTT.

The chain joins TRBV7-2 to TRBJ1-2; unclear D gene. The CDR3 runs to 15 residues. Germline V gene lookup returns CDR1 SGHTA and CDR2 FQGNSA. V was shortened by 1 base and J by 4 bases, with 13 bases between the two germline ends. CDR3 sequence: CASSLVEATSYGYTF. As DNA, the CDR3 is TGTGCCAGCAGCTTAGTCGAGGCGACAAGCTATGGCTACACCTTC.

The rearrangement uses TRBV20-1 and TRBJ2-3; D ambiguous. The CDR3 runs to 8 residues. V was clipped by 5 bases and J by 11 bases, with 5 bases between them. Germline CDR1 is DFQATT and CDR2 is SNEGSKA (reference sequence). The CDR3 nucleotides are TGCAGTGCTGAAAAGCAGTATTTT. As protein: CSAEKQYF.

The chain has TRBV7-2 and TRBJ1-2, with TRBD1 identical over 7 bases. Germline V gene sequence: CDR1 SGHTA, CDR2 FQGNSA. There are 14 residues in the CDR3. V was clipped by 1 base and J by 4 bases; unmatched bases: 3. The CDR3 DNA follows: TGTGCCAGCAGCTTAGACCCAGGGGGCTATGGCTACACCTTC. Translation: CASSLDPGGYGYTF.

Only a few counts were recorded for this clone. This rearrangement joins TRBV4-3 to TRBJ1-1, with D uncertain. The germline V gene has CDR1 LGHNA and CDR2 YSLEER. The CDR3 length is 14 residues. V lost 0 bases and J 5 bases, leaving 10 bases between the germline ends. This chain's CDR3 is CASSQDRWVTEAFF. CDR3 nucleotides: TGCGCCAGCAGCCAAGATCGGTGGGTTACTGAAGCTTTCTTT.

The V gene is TRBV28, the J gene TRBJ2-7; D is uncertain. CDR3 length equals 14 residues. Germline assignment: CDR1 MDHEN and CDR2 SYDVKM. The V gene lost 5 bases and the J gene lost 6 bases, with 17 bases spanning the gap. As DNA, the CDR3 is TGTGCCAGCAGTCCGGCCACTACCTCCGCCGAGCAGTACTTC. This encodes CASSPATTSAEQYF.

Only one count was recorded for this clone. This chain joins TRBV6-1 and TRBJ2-7; D call uncertain. This CDR3 is built from 13 residues. The germline V and J ends were trimmed by 2 bases and 2 bases, with 7 bases remaining between them. Germline values: CDR1 MNHNS, CDR2 SASEGT. CDR3 amino acids: CASSETATYEQYF. The CDR3 DNA reads TGTGCCAGCAGTGAAACAGCCACCTACGAGCAGTACTTC.

The rearrangement links TRBV4-2 to TRBJ2-1; D remains ambiguous. Trimming pared 0 bases from V and 7 bases from J, leaving 10 bases between. Per germline, CDR1 LGHNA and CDR2 YNFKEQ. CDR3 length: 14 amino acids. The CDR3 here is CASSQDRNGNEQFF. As DNA, the CDR3 is TGTGCCAGCAGCCAAGATAGAAACGGGAATGAGCAGTTCTTC.

This clone was seen once. The J gene is TRBJ2-3, the V gene TRBV27; D is unresolved. The germline V gene encodes CDR1 MNHEY and CDR2 SMNVEV (reference sequence). V lost 3 bases, J lost 1 base, and 11 bases lay in between. This CDR3 contains 15 residues. The CDR3 region has the DNA TGTGCCAGCAGTTTGGGCCGTCGGGGCACAGATACGCAGTATTTT. Residues: CASSLGRRGTDTQYF.

The sample holds one count of this clone. The chain carries TRBV5-1 and TRBJ2-3; D remains ambiguous. Germline V gives CDR1 SGHRS, CDR2 YFSETQ. The CDR3 is made up of 13 amino acids. Trimming stripped 1 base from V and 6 bases from J, with 9 bases between. In nucleotides, the CDR3 is TGCGCCAGCAGCTTGTCTAAGTTGGATACGCAGTATTTT. It is translated as CASSLSKLDTQYF.

The rearrangement uses TRBV27 and TRBJ1-4; D is uncertain. V was pared by 5 bases and J by 4 bases, with 14 bases between. CDR1 and CDR2 (germline): MNHEY, SMNVEV (reference sequence). This CDR3 contains 15 residues. The CDR3: CASSQNMLGNEKLFF. In DNA, the CDR3 is TGTGCCAGCAGTCAAAATATGCTTGGTAATGAAAAACTGTTTTTT.

This clone occurred a few times. The gene calls are TRBV30 and TRBJ1-3; D gene unclear. The V and J ends lost 0 bases and 2 bases respectively, with 11 bases between them. Germline V CDR1 and CDR2: GTSNPN, SVGIG (reference sequence). The CDR3 loop spans 15 amino acids. CDR3 bases: TGTGCCTGGAGTGTGCGAGGATTTACTGGAAACACCATATATTTT. It yields the protein CAWSVRGFTGNTIYF.

The chain carries TRBV4-1 and TRBJ2-7, with D maybe TRBD2 (6 bases). V was clipped by 1 base and J by 9 bases, with 19 bases between them. Per the germline V gene, CDR1 is MGHRA and CDR2 is YSYEKL. This CDR3 is built from 15 residues. In nucleotides, the CDR3 is TGCGCCAGCAGCCAAGCGTTGGCGGGACCAACGGGGCAGTACTTC. Its translation is CASSQALAGPTGQYF.

Written as DNA, the CDR3 is TGTGCCAGTAGTATCCGACAGGGGGGCAGGGCGACCCAGTACTTC. Amino acids: CASSIRQGGRATQYF. This chain links TRBV19 with TRBJ2-5; TRBD1 aligns across 9 bases. J was trimmed by 7 bases and V by 3 bases; bases with no gene match: 9. Germline CDR1 is LNHDA and CDR2 is SQIVND (reference sequence). CDR3 size: 15 residues.

The chain has TRBV14 and TRBJ2-2; TRBD1 is a possible D gene (5 bases). The V end was cut by 4 bases, the J end by 1 base, with 7 bases between. The germline CDR1 and CDR2 sequences are SGHDN and FVKESK. The CDR3 extends over 14 amino acids. CDR3 nucleotide sequence: TGTGCCAGCAGCCGGCAGGGGAACACCGGGGAGCTGTTTTTT. As protein: CASSRQGNTGELFF.

The chain links TRBV5-1 to TRBJ2-7; D uncertain. In germline, CDR1 is SGHRS, CDR2 YFSETQ. The CDR3 runs to 13 residues. V was shortened by 7 bases and J by 4 bases, with 15 bases between the two germline ends. CDR3 sequence (DNA): TGCGCCAGCCGCCGCGACTTGGAATACGAGCAGTACTTC. Translating it yields CASRRDLEYEQYF.

The genes are TRBV5-1 and TRBJ2-6; no reliable D call. V gave up 0 bases and J gave up 0 bases, with 7 bases separating them. CDR1 is SGHRS and CDR2 is YFSETQ in the germline V gene. The CDR3 has 16 residues. The chain's CDR3 is CASSLEAPSGANVLTF. CDR3 DNA sequence: TGCGCCAGCAGCTTGGAGGCGCCCTCTGGGGCCAACGTCCTGACTTTC. The full variable domain, completed using reference TRBV5-1 and TRBJ2-6, is KAGVTQTPRYLIKTRGQQVTLSCSPISGHRSVSWYQQTPGQGLQFLFEYFSETQRNKGNFPGRFSGRQFSNSRSEMNVSTLELGDSALYLCASSLEAPSGANVLTFGAGSRLTVL.

The chain carries TRBV15 and TRBJ2-3, with no clear D. This CDR3 region has 14 residues. CDR1 and CDR2 (germline): LNHNV, YYDKDF (reference sequence). Between the trimmed V and J ends, which lost 1 base and 2 bases, there was a span of 7 bases. In DNA, the CDR3 is TGTGCCACCAGCAGAGGGTTATCCACAGATACGCAGTATTTT. Translation gives CATSRGLSTDTQYF.

The chain carries TRBV4-3 and TRBJ1-2, with D unclear. This CDR3 contains 15 residues. The ends were cut back, 0 bases at V and 1 base at J, with 9 bases in the middle. The germline CDR1 and CDR2 sequences are LGHNA and YSLEER. CDR3 loop: CASSQDAGDNYGYTF. In DNA, the CDR3 is TGCGCCAGCAGCCAAGACGCAGGCGATAACTATGGCTACACCTTC.